Following are 4 T cell receptor beta chains from one sample sequenced in a study of T cells in Graves' hyperthyroidism and ophthalmopathy. TCR beta CDR3 sequences were amplified from RNA transcripts. RT-PCR in the first round (using the HTBI primer set) targeted the TCR CDR3. One entry per CDR3 protein, called by TCRdb with MiXCR from the multiplex PCR reads. The sample has hundreds of thousands of distinct CDR3 sequences; around 13% are singletons. Sequenced: blood. The receptors stem from a young woman with Graves' hyperthyroidism.

Of note for this clonotype: A much larger clone is a single base away; this may be a read error. The V and J genes are TRBV30 and TRBJ2-7; maybe TRBD1 (5 bases). V was clipped by 0 bases and J by 6 bases, with 12 bases between them. The CDR3 has 13 amino acids. Per germline, CDR1 GTSNPN and CDR2 SVGIG (reference sequence). Here the CDR3 DNA reads TGTGCCTGGAGTGTGGGGCAGTTTCGCGAGCAGTACTTC. Its protein product is CAWSVGQFREQYF.

The chain carries TRBV7-3 and TRBJ1-2; 7 nucleotides line up with TRBD1. This CDR3 has 16 residues. The J segment lost 3 bases and the V segment lost 0 bases, leaving 7 bases of the junction unmatched. From germline, CDR1 is SGHTA and CDR2 FQGTGA. CDR3 in DNA: TGTGCCAGCAGCTTAACCGAGGGGCAGGGGGACTATGGCTACACCTTC. Residues: CASSLTEGQGDYGYTF. Supplemented by reference TRBV7-3 and TRBJ1-2, the full variable domain reads GAGVSQTPSNKVTEKGKYVELRCDPISGHTALYWYRQSLGQGPEFLIYFQGTGAADDSGLPNDRFFAVRPEGSVSTLKIQRTERGDSAVYLCASSLTEGQGDYGYTFGSGTRLTVV.

This clonotype showed up many times. The V call is TRBV5-1, the J call TRBJ2-3, with D possibly matching TRBD1 (6 bases). The CDR3 sequence is 15 residues long. Germline V gene data show CDR1 as SGHRS and CDR2 as YFSETQ. Trimming removed 5 bases from V and 2 bases from J, with 15 bases in between. The CDR3 nucleotides are TGCGCCAGCAGACCTCCGGGACAACCCACAGATACGCAGTATTTT. Its translation: CASRPPGQPTDTQYF.

Worth noting for this clonotype: Mismatch with germline at one junction end may stem from a read error. In DNA, the CDR3 is TGTGCCACCAGCAGAGATGCGGGAGTTGGGGAGAGCCAGTACTTC. Amino acids: CATSRDAGVGESQYF. The chain is built from TRBV15 and TRBJ2-5; 7 bases align to TRBD2. This CDR3 is 15 amino acids long. CDR1 LNHNV and CDR2 YYDKDF come from the germline V gene (reference sequence).